Described below is a single TCR beta chain sequence and its context. The antigen is not known. The sample belongs to a study of T cell responses to AZD1222 COVID-19 vaccine. From germline, CDR1 is SGHTA and CDR2 FQGNSA. With 5 bases removed from V and 0 bases from J, the gap between germline ends came to 11 bases. CDR3 length: 14 amino acids. Whole-study results and caveats: Two doses of AZD1222 preceded a rise in Spike-specific TCR breadth and depth.

Repertoires were generated with immunoSEQ multiplex PCR, while TCRdb's copy carries only in-frame clones and drops some. The data show about 86,000 clones, roughly nine tenths seen once. The sequencing here drew on peripheral blood, taken 28 days after the second AZD1222 dose. V usage is TRBV7-2 and J usage is TRBJ2-7, with D unclear. The sequence was collected from an adult who received the AZD1222 COVID-19 vaccine. The CDR3 loop reads CASSGRTSSYEQYF. CDR3 DNA: TGTGCCAGCAGCGGTCGGACGAGCTCCTACGAGCAGTACTTC.